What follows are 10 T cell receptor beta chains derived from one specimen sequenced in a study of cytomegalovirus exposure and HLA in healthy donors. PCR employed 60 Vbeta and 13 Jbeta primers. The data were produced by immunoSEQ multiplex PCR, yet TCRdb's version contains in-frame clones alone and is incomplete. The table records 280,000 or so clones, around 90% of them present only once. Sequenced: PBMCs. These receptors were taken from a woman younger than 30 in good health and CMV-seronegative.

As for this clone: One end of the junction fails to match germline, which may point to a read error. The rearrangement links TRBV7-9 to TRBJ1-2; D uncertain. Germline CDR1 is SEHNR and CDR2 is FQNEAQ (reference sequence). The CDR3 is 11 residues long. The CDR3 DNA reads TGTTCCAGCAGCTTATCCTCGGGCTACACCTTC. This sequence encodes CSSSLSSGYTF.

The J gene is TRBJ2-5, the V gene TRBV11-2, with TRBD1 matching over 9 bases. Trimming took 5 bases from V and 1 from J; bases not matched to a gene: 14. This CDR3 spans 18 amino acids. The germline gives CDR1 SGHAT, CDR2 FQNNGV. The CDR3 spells CASSLHFSDRGLQETQYF. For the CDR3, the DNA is TGTGCCAGCAGCCTCCACTTCTCGGACAGGGGACTCCAAGAGACCCAGTACTTC.

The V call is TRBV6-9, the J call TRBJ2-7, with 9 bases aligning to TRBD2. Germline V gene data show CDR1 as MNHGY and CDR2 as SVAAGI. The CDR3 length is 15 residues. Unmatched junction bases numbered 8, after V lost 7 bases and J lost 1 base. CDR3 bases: TGTGCCAGCACGGCTGCGGGGGGGGAATCCTACGAGCAGTACTTC. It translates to CASTAAGGESYEQYF.

CDR3 region: CASSLVGSWEDEQFF. The CDR3 DNA reads TGTGCCAGCAGCTTGGTAGGAAGTTGGGAGGATGAGCAGTTCTTC. The chain has TRBV5-4 and TRBJ2-1; D perhaps matches TRBD2 (6 bases). Germline values: CDR1 SGHNT, CDR2 YYREEE (reference sequence). V was trimmed by 0 bases and J by 8 bases, leaving 15 bases between them. This CDR3 is built from 15 residues.

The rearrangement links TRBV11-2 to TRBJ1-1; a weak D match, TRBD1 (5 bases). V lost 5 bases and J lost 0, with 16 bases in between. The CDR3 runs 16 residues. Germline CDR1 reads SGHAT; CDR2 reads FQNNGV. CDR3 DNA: TGTGCCAGCAGCCCCCCTGGTGGGGGGGTGAACACTGAAGCTTTCTTT. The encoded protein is CASSPPGGGVNTEAFF.

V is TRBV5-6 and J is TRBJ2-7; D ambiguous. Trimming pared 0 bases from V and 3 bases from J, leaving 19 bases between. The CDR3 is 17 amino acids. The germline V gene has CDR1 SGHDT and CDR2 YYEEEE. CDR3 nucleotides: TGTGCCAGCAGCTTGGCCGCGAGGCCTCCAAGCATCTACGAGCAGTACTTC. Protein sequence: CASSLAARPPSIYEQYF. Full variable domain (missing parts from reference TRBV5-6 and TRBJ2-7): DAGVTQSPTHLIKTRGQQVTLRCSPKSGHDTVSWYQQALGQGPQFIFQYYEEEERQRGNFPDRFSGHQFPNYSSELNVNALLLGDSALYLCASSLAARPPSIYEQYFGPGTRLTVT.

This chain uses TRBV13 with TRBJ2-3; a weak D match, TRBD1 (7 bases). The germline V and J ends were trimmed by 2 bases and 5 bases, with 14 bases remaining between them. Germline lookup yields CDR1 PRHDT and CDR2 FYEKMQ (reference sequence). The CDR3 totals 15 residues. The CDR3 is CASSLRGRGVDTQYF. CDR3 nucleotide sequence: TGTGCCAGCAGCTTAAGAGGCAGGGGGGTAGATACGCAGTATTTT.

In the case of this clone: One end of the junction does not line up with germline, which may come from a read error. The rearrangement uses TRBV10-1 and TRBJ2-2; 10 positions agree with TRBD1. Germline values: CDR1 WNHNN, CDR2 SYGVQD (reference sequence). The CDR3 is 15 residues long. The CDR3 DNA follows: TGCGCCAGCAGACCCGGGACAGGGGTCACCGGGGAGCTGCTTTTT. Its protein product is CASRPGTGVTGELLF.

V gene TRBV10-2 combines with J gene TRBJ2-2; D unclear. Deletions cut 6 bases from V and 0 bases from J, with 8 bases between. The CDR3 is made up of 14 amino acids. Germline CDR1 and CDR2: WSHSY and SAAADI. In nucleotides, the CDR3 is TGCGCCAGCAGGTACGGTCCGAACACCGGGGAGCTGTTTTTT. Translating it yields CASRYGPNTGELFF.

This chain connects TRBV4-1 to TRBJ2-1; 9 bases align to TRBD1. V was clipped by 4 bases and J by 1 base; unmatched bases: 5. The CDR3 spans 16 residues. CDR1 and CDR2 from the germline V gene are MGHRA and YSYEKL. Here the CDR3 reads CASSPTGGRSYNEQFF. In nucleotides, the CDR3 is TGCGCCAGCAGCCCTACAGGGGGCAGGTCCTACAATGAGCAGTTCTTC.